A single sample gave rise to the 17 T cell receptor beta chains below, sequenced in a study of early T cells in non-severe SARS-CoV-2 infection. TCRdb recomputed calls from the 5' RACE reads with MiXCR, one row per CDR3 protein. Among 35,000 to 45,000 distinct CDR3 sequences, 3.5% to 4% were seen once, and the ten largest hold over 8%. The specimen sequenced was whole blood. The source is an adult who was a healthcare worker with PCR-confirmed SARS-CoV-2 infection or an uninfected control (not recorded which).

This clonotype came up many times. This rearrangement joins TRBV7-2 to TRBJ2-5; D is uncertain. This CDR3 is built from 12 residues. V lost 5 bases and J 1 base, leaving 5 bases between the germline ends. Per the germline V gene, CDR1 is SGHTA and CDR2 is FQGNSA. The CDR3: CASSPSQETQYF. CDR3 sequence (DNA): TGTGCCAGCAGCCCCTCCCAAGAGACCCAGTACTTC. Full variable domain (remainder filled in from reference TRBV7-2 and TRBJ2-5): GAGVSQSPSNKVTEKGKDVELRCDPISGHTALYWYRQSLGQGLEFLIYFQGNSAPDKSGLPSDRFSAERTGGSVSTLTIQRTQQEDSAVYLCASSPSQETQYFGPGTRLLVL.

This clonotype was observed at least ten times. J is TRBJ2-5 and V is TRBV7-8; TRBD2 matches at 9 bases. The CDR3 sequence is 15 residues long. CDR1 is SGHVS, CDR2 FQNEAQ, per germline. J was trimmed by 3 bases and V by 1 base; bases with no gene match: 3. The DNA of the CDR3 is TGTGCCAGCAGCTTAGGCCCTAGCGGGAAAGAGACCCAGTACTTC. Its translation is CASSLGPSGKETQYF.

This clonotype has ten or more counts. The V call is TRBV28, the J call TRBJ1-6; D is possibly TRBD1 (5 bases). CDR3 length: 15 amino acids. The V gene's germline CDR1 is MDHEN and CDR2 SYDVKM. Trimming left V 6 bases short and J 5 bases short, with 14 bases between. The CDR3 reads CASSWVRVNNSPLHF. The CDR3, as DNA: TGTGCCAGCAGCTGGGTCAGGGTTAATAATTCACCCCTCCACTTT.

This clonotype was counted ten times or more. V and J are TRBV3-1 and TRBJ1-1, with a weak D call TRBD1 (5 bases). This CDR3 spans 15 amino acids. Germline CDR1 and CDR2: LGHDT and YNNKEL (reference sequence). Trimming took off 4 bases at V and 2 bases at J, with 14 bases between the two ends. The CDR3 DNA follows: TGTGCCAGCAGCCTTGCCGCAGGGACCAACACTGAAGCTTTCTTT. As protein: CASSLAAGTNTEAFF. The entire variable domain, with the rest obtained from reference TRBV3-1 and TRBJ1-1, is as follows: DTAVSQTPKYLVTQMGNDKSIKCEQNLGHDTMYWYKQDSKKFLKIMFSYNNKELIINETVPNRFSPKSPDKAHLNLHINSLELGDSAVYFCASSLAAGTNTEAFFGQGTRLTVV.

Within the sample, this clonotype is large. This CDR3 is CASSRDRWNIQYF. CDR3 nucleotides: TGTGCCAGCAGCCGGGACAGATGGAACATTCAGTACTTC. The genes are TRBV5-6 and TRBJ2-4, with 7 bases fitting TRBD1. The CDR3 loop spans 13 amino acids. From germline, CDR1 is SGHDT and CDR2 YYEEEE. Losses at the gene ends were 4 bases for V and 7 bases for J; bases not matched to a gene: 5.

Many counts were recorded for this clonotype. The chain couples TRBV2 to TRBJ2-7; possibly TRBD1 or TRBD2 for D (6 bases each). The V end lost 2 bases, the J end lost 6 bases, and 14 bases lay between the germline ends. CDR3 length equals 14 residues. The germline CDR1 and CDR2 sequences are SNHLY and FYNNEI. CDR3 DNA: TGTGCCAGCAGTGAACCCCTAGGGGGGCCCGAGCAGTACGTC. This gives the protein CASSEPLGGPEQYV.

In this sample, this clonotype turned up many times. The chain couples TRBV20-1 to TRBJ2-1, with 12 bases matching TRBD2. Germline loops: CDR1 DFQATT, CDR2 SNEGSKA (reference sequence). V lost 5 bases to trimming and J lost 5 bases; unmatched junction nucleotides: 7. The CDR3 contains 15 residues. The CDR3: CSARRLAGVDNEQFF. For the CDR3, the DNA is TGCAGTGCTCGACGACTAGCGGGAGTAGACAATGAGCAGTTCTTC.

This clonotype was counted only a few times. The chain has TRBV29-1 and TRBJ1-1, with 7 positions matching TRBD1. With V trimmed by 7 bases and J by 0 bases, 8 bases remained unmatched. The CDR3 loop spans 14 amino acids. Germline V CDR1 and CDR2: SQVTM, ANQGSEA. CDR3: CSARPGGMNTEAFF. CDR3 sequence (DNA): TGCAGCGCCCGACCAGGGGGGATGAACACTGAAGCTTTCTTT.

This clonotype was detected many times. The gene calls are TRBV7-2 and TRBJ2-3; no definite D call. This CDR3 is 16 amino acids long. Germline V gene sequence: CDR1 SGHTA, CDR2 FQGNSA. Trimming removed 3 bases at V and 8 bases at J, with 21 bases between. CDR3: CASSLRVQATHGTQYF. The CDR3 bases are TGTGCCAGCAGCTTGCGTGTGCAGGCGACACACGGTACGCAGTATTTT.

This clonotype was detected many times. The chain recombines TRBV4-3 with TRBJ2-7; TRBD2 matches at 10 bases. V dropped 3 bases and J dropped 4; count of bases not matched to a gene: 6. This CDR3 is 15 amino acids long. The germline CDR1 and CDR2 sequences are LGHNA and YSLEER. The CDR3 region is CASSQGRTSGYEQYF. The CDR3 coding sequence is TGCGCCAGCAGCCAGGGAAGGACTAGCGGTTACGAGCAGTACTTC.

There are many counts of this clonotype. The chain uses TRBV7-2 and TRBJ1-6, with D hard to call. Germline V gene sequence: CDR1 SGHTA, CDR2 FQGNSA. V lost 1 base, J lost 8 bases, and 3 bases lay in between. This CDR3 has 12 amino acids. Here the CDR3 reads CASSLDHSPLHF. In DNA, the CDR3 is TGTGCCAGCAGCTTAGACCATTCACCCCTCCACTTT.

This clonotype was detected only a few times. V usage is TRBV6-6 and J usage is TRBJ1-6; 8 bases fit TRBD1. J was trimmed by 13 bases and V by 10 bases; bases with no gene match: 12. CDR3 length equals 13 residues. The germline V gene has CDR1 MNHNY and CDR2 SVGAGI (reference sequence). CDR3 residues: CATTGTGGSPLHF. As DNA, the CDR3 is TGTGCCACCACAGGGACAGGCGGCTCTCCCCTCCACTTT.

V usage is TRBV12-3 or TRBV12-4 and J usage is TRBJ1-3; D is uncertain. Trimming removed 3 bases at V and 2 bases at J, with 11 bases between. CDR3 length equals 15 residues. The CDR3 DNA is TGTGCCAGCAGTTTCGGCAGAAGTACTGGAAACACCATATATTTT. Protein product: CASSFGRSTGNTIYF.

In regard to this clonotype: This could be a read error, since a much larger clone is one nucleotide away. The chain recombines TRBV4-3 with TRBJ2-3; 9 nucleotides line up with TRBD2. The CDR3 spans 18 residues. Germline V gene lookup returns CDR1 LGHNA and CDR2 YSLEER. Here the CDR3 DNA reads TGCGCCAGCAGCCAAGCCCCGGGGACTAGCTGGAGCACAGGTACGCAGTATTTT. As protein: CASSQAPGTSWSTGTQYF.

Many counts were recorded for this clonotype. The V and J genes are TRBV12-3 or TRBV12-4 and TRBJ1-3; TRBD1 matches 7 bases. CDR3 length: 15 amino acids. After removal of 6 bases from V and 1 base from J, the junction contained 6 bases not matched to a gene. The CDR3 here is CASSPPTGSGNTIYF. CDR3 in DNA: TGTGCCAGCAGCCCCCCGACAGGGTCTGGAAACACCATATATTTT.

This clonotype was detected many times. V is TRBV7-3 and J is TRBJ1-1; the D gene is possibly TRBD1 (5 bases). Germline CDR1 is SGHTA and CDR2 is FQGTGA. This CDR3 is 14 amino acids long. With 2 bases removed from V and 3 bases from J, the gap between germline ends came to 10 bases. The CDR3 spells CASSLGGLDTEAFF. In DNA form, the CDR3 reads TGTGCCAGCAGCTTAGGGGGTTTGGACACTGAAGCTTTCTTT.

This clonotype appeared many times. The chain couples TRBV20-1 to TRBJ2-1; D might be TRBD1 (5 bases). The CDR3 runs to 15 residues. Trimming removed 6 bases from V and 7 bases from J, with 22 bases in between. The germline gives CDR1 DFQATT, CDR2 SNEGSKA (reference sequence). CDR3 nucleotides: TGCAGTGCGTGCTCGAATGGGGCTCTGGATAATGAGCAGTTCTTC. Its protein is CSACSNGALDNEQFF.